Reported below is one T cell receptor (beta chain). Which antigen it targets is not known. No much larger clonotype is one base removed from it; base qualities were not supplied. Graves' hyperthyroidism was defined as stable when no progression to ophthalmopathy occurred over 18 months of follow-up. The hyperthyroidism patients were between 18 and 65 years old and newly diagnosed, with a disease duration of less than 2 months. Any patient with an uncontrolled infection, another autoimmune disease, pregnancy or lactation was excluded. Diagnoses relied on clinical symptoms, serum thyroxine and TRAb, thyroid ultrasound and orbital computed tomography. PBMCs were isolated from 7.5 to 10 ml of fresh peripheral blood by Ficoll-Paque density gradient centrifugation. Total RNA was extracted with Trizol reagent, and quality was checked on an Agilent 2100 Bioanalyzer. This sample was included in a study of T cells in Graves' hyperthyroidism and ophthalmopathy (dated by TCRdb to between 2019 and 2020). Describing the broader study: Peripheral blood was collected at initial diagnosis, before any treatment. The paper describes TCR Vbeta CDR3 sequencing of about 140 peripheral blood samples, made up of about 40 ophthalmopathy patients, around 78 hyperthyroidism patients and some 17 progressor patients. For training and testing, the 100 or so patients in the discovery cohort were randomly divided in a 7:3 ratio. Whether ophthalmopathy could be predicted prospectively was tested in an independent validation cohort made up of about 20 hyperthyroidism patients plus 17 patients who later progressed to ophthalmopathy. Following sampling, methimazole starting at 30 mg daily was given to hyperthyroidism patients, and high-dose intravenous methylprednisolone was given to ophthalmopathy patients. A discovery cohort of about a hundred patients, approximately 45 with Graves' ophthalmopathy and 57 with stable Graves' hyperthyroidism, was used to find distinguishing TCR V-J signatures. In six Graves' hyperthyroidism patients, the study also compared T-cell repertoires from thyroid tissue with T-cell repertoires from blood.

Summary of the overall study and its limitations: No statistical method was used to set the sample size in advance, and investigators knew the group allocation. In validation, the model predicted progression to ophthalmopathy with 60% to 71% sensitivity and less than 75% specificity, a median of 6.5 months before onset. Most expanded thyroid clonotypes (frequency above 0.001) were also detected in blood, suggesting blood repertoires may reflect thyroid immune responses. In cross-validation, a model built on a 13 V-J signature told ophthalmopathy apart from stable hyperthyroidism with 85% to 90% sensitivity and about 81% specificity, and in testing the same model reached 80%/75%.

The TCR beta CDR3 regions were amplified from RNA transcripts. A first-round RT-PCR of the TCR CDR3 used the HTBI primer set with the Qiagen OneStep RT-PCR kit. Libraries were constructed in a second round of multiplex PCR, after which size selection and purification were carried out. Libraries were sequenced paired-end with 100 bp reads on an Illumina HiSeq2000. On the authors' methods: SOAPnuke was used to process the raw data, with reads discarded if the reads contained adapters or uncalled bases, had a mean Phred below 15, or lacked an exact constant-primer or identifier match. COPE v1.2.5 was used to merge high-quality paired reads, and clonotypes were defined as unique nucleotide sequences. MiTCR v1.1 was used to align clonotypes to the IMGT TRBV, TRBD and TRBJ reference segments. The analysis was restricted to V-J combinations with a frequency above 0.0001, which together covered 99.2% of the repertoires. A TCS score was defined as the ratio between F50 (clonal expansion) and ExV (chaos), using BLOSUM62-based TCRdist between CDR3 peptides within each V-J. Welch's t-statistics and random forest reduced fewer than 600 V-J features to roughly 13, which were used in a naive Bayes classifier (R e1071). The similarity between thyroid and blood repertoires was quantified using the Morisita-Horn index. The public sequencing data were trimmed at Q25 with fastp and processed into clonotypes with MiXCR by TCRdb, which kept only in-frame beta chains. CDR3 protein duplicates are merged, each entry listing the most common genes and DNA. The V and J calls were not made by the authors but by TCRdb's processing. In this sample the table shows just under 750,000 distinct CDR3 sequences, approximately 40% of which occur a single time. Around 31% of the sample goes to the ten largest clones.

Via the germline V gene, CDR1 is ENHRY and CDR2 SYGVKD. The CDR3 sequence holds 15 residues, the cysteine and phenylalanine included. The read is trimmed to its CDR3 DNA, 45 bases read in frame from base 1. Trimming at the junction amounts to 0 bases on V and 8 bases on J, and the germline ends lie 13 bases apart. Sequencing was performed on blood. Recombination connected TRBV10-3 to TRBJ1-4; a tentative D call is TRBD1 (6 bases match). This sequence was found in a woman aged 40-49 years with Graves' hyperthyroidism. Here is the DNA: TGTGCCATCAGTGAGTCTACGGGGGCGAAGGAAAAACTGTTTTTT. Its translation is CAISESTGAKEKLFF.